The entry below gives a single TCR beta chain sequence along with its context. V shed 5 bases and J 7 bases; nucleotides not matched to a gene: 4. Germline-derived CDR1 and CDR2 are MNHEY and SVGAGI. There are 13 residues in the CDR3. The sample is drawn from a study of blood T cell repertoires in COVID-19. Study at large: The origin of the acute and convalescent COVID-19 samples was the United States, Italy and Spain.

Methods used by the authors: Scientists estimated how many nucleated cells there were by amplifying reference gene primers. TCRdb's table, derived via immunoSEQ multiplex PCR, lists solely in-frame clones and lacks some. D and trimming come from the DNA, and the V and J calls and clone size come from that table. The sample contains some 91,000 clones, approximately 82% of which appear only once. The sample taken for sequencing was peripheral blood. The V call is TRBV6-5, the J call TRBJ1-5, with TRBD1 identical over 8 bases. This sequence originates from a human donor in a cohort sampled during active COVID-19. The CDR3 DNA sequence: TGTGCCAGCAGTCCACAGGGGGACCAGCCCCAGCATTTT. Amino acids: CASSPQGDQPQHF.